This TCR beta chain was captured in a study of read filtering for tumor transcriptome and immune sequencing. The CDR3 has 17 amino acids. V gave up 0 bases and J gave up 2 bases, with 17 bases separating them. Germline CDR1 is SGHRS and CDR2 is YFSETQ. Overall study findings and caveats: IR-seq and RNA-seq agreed better without single-read clonotypes. Even smaller IR-seq throughput identified most shared clonotypes.

Molecular barcoded adaptors covering alpha/delta and beta/gamma chains were used on about 0.4 ug RNA. TCRdb itself ran the reads through MiXCR, one entry per CDR3 protein. The table has about 58,000 distinct CDR3 sequences, roughly an eighth seen once. This clonotype occurred many times. Antigen: not known. Sequencing input: a population of CD138-negative cells sorted from bone marrow. The J gene is TRBJ2-5, the V gene TRBV5-1, with D uncertain. The clonotype comes from a donor over 35 with multiple myeloma. Written as DNA, the CDR3 is TGCGCCAGCAGCTTGGGGAACCGGCGTCAGGCGCAAGAGACCCAGTACTTC. The encoded protein is CASSLGNRRQAQETQYF.